A selection of T cell receptor beta chains follows, all from one sample in a study of shared clonotypes between healthy human individuals. The repertoire was sequenced with immunoSEQ multiplex PCR; TCRdb's copy has only in-frame clones and lacks some. The sample lists a few hundred thousand clones; about 74% were seen once. The sample comprised PBMCs. All receptors come from a woman aged 40 to 50 in good health. Some clones in this sample may be carry-over from other donors' samples. Each CDR3 is given with its conserved first and last residue. Fields, in order: V gene, clone size, J gene, D gene, CDR3 protein, CDR3 DNA. The D gene is left open where the match is weak. For some rows the clone size is stated as once, few or many, or as a class when expanded; others skip it.

>TRBV14|many|TRBJ2-7|.
CASSQALLTGEQYF
TGTGCCAGCAGCCAAGCCCTCCTAACTGGCGAGCAGTACTTC
>TRBV23-1|.|TRBJ2-6|.
CASSHANSGANVLTF
TGCGCCAGCAGTCATGCAAACTCTGGGGCCAACGTCCTGACTTTC
>TRBV2|.|TRBJ2-7|.
CASRLSTYEQYF
TGTGCCAGCAGGCTCAGCACCTACGAGCAGTACTTC
>TRBV7-8|.|TRBJ2-7|.
CASSPPPGLYYEQYF
TGTGCCAGCAGCCCTCCCCCGGGCTTATACTACGAGCAGTACTTC
>TRBV10-3|.|TRBJ1-5|.
CAISESQFNQPQHF
TGTGCCATCAGTGAGTCTCAGTTCAATCAGCCCCAGCATTTT
>TRBV4-2|few|TRBJ2-2|.
CASSQENGGNTGELFF
TGTGCCAGCAGCCAAGAGAACGGAGGGAACACCGGGGAGCTGTTTTTT
>TRBV10-3|once|TRBJ2-5|.
CAISKDSQETQYF
TGTGCCATCAGTAAGGACAGCCAAGAGACCCAGTACTTC
>TRBV5-1|.|TRBJ2-1|TRBD2
CASSVGTSGRDEQFF
TGCGCCAGCAGCGTAGGGACTAGCGGACGGGATGAGCAGTTCTTC
>TRBV7-3|many|TRBJ2-1|.
CASSPEELNEQFF
TGTGCCAGCAGCCCTGAGGAACTCAATGAGCAGTTCTTC
>TRBV7-9|.|TRBJ1-4|.
CASSLAGNEKLFF
TGTGCCAGCAGCTTAGCTGGTAATGAAAAACTGTTTTTT
>TRBV11-2|many|TRBJ2-5|.
CASSLAGVETQYF
TGTGCCAGCAGCTTAGCGGGGGTGGAGACCCAGTACTTC
>TRBV7-3|.|TRBJ2-7|TRBD1
CASSSDRVGVSSEQYF
TGTGCCAGCAGCTCTGACAGGGTTGGGGTTTCGTCCGAGCAGTACTTC
>TRBV13|.|TRBJ2-1|TRBD1
CASSQGTVMYEQFF
TGTGCCAGCAGCCAAGGGACAGTCATGTATGAGCAGTTCTTC
>TRBV29-1|.|TRBJ1-1|.
CSAAGSTEAFF
TGCAGCGCCGCAGGGAGCACTGAAGCTTTCTTT
>TRBV30|.|TRBJ2-5|TRBD1
CAWSLTGAGETQYF
TGTGCCTGGAGCCTGACAGGGGCGGGAGAGACCCAGTACTTC
>TRBV28|.|TRBJ2-3|TRBD2
CASSSQGLAGGYF
TGTGCCAGCAGTTCCCAGGGACTAGCGGGGGGGTATTTT
>TRBV7-9|many|TRBJ1-2|TRBD1
CASSSREDRTSYGYTF
TGTGCCAGCAGCTCAAGAGAGGACAGGACCAGCTATGGCTACACCTTC
>TRBV30|.|TRBJ1-5|.
CAWSVKIPGGPQHF
TGTGCCTGGAGTGTAAAGATCCCCGGTGGGCCCCAGCATTTT
>TRBV6-4|.|TRBJ2-7|.
CASSYPRGAGEQYF
TGTGCCAGCAGTTACCCTAGGGGGGCGGGCGAGCAGTACTTC
>TRBV4-1|.|TRBJ1-2|.
CASSQDGARRGYGYTF
TGCGCCAGCAGCCAAGATGGGGCCCGCCGGGGGTATGGCTACACCTTC
>TRBV9|.|TRBJ1-3|.
CASSVVVGGSGNTIYF
TGTGCCAGCAGCGTAGTGGTCGGAGGCTCTGGAAACACCATATATTTT
>TRBV28|few|TRBJ1-2|TRBD1
CASSTGGYNYGYTF
TGTGCCAGCAGTACAGGGGGATATAACTATGGCTACACCTTC
>TRBV7-3|.|TRBJ2-3|.
CASSLGGTDTQYF
TGTGCCAGCAGCTTGGGGGGCACAGATACGCAGTATTTT
>TRBV9|once|TRBJ2-7|TRBD2
CASSASGRAINEQYF
TGTGCCAGCAGCGCTAGCGGGAGGGCCATCAACGAGCAGTACTTC
>TRBV2|.|TRBJ2-7|.
CASIPQVLGEQYF
TGTGCCAGCATACCCCAGGTTCTGGGAGAGCAGTACTTC
>TRBV7-9|.|TRBJ2-1|TRBD2
CASSSRLAGAGEQFF
TGTGCCAGCAGCTCCCGACTAGCGGGAGCGGGTGAGCAGTTCTTC
>TRBV4-1|.|TRBJ2-7|.
CASSHTDRYEQYF
TGCGCCAGCAGCCACACTGACCGTTACGAGCAGTACTTC
>TRBV9|.|TRBJ2-7|TRBD1
CASSVGQGARREQYF
TGTGCCAGCAGCGTAGGACAGGGGGCGCGCCGGGAGCAGTACTTC
>TRBV18|.|TRBJ2-5|.
CASSPQQEEQYF
TGTGCCAGCTCACCACAGCAGGAAGAGCAGTACTTC
>TRBV7-2|.|TRBJ2-2|TRBD2
CASSTYAGLAAGELFF
TGTGCCAGCAGCACATACGCGGGACTAGCTGCCGGGGAGCTGTTTTTT
>TRBV19|.|TRBJ1-1|TRBD1
CASSTTGGTEAFF
TGTGCCAGTAGCACGACAGGGGGCACTGAAGCTTTCTTT
>TRBV28|.|TRBJ2-7|.
CASRDGRVTRQYF
TGTGCCAGCCGGGACGGGAGAGTTACGAGGCAGTACTTC
>TRBV29-1|.|TRBJ2-1|TRBD2
CSVDRLAGGLTTPNEQFF
TGCAGCGTTGATAGGCTAGCGGGAGGTCTCACCACCCCCAATGAGCAGTTCTTC
>TRBV7-2|.|TRBJ1-2|.
CASSLGTFYGYTF
TGTGCCAGCAGCTTAGGGACGTTTTATGGCTACACCTTC
>TRBV5-5|.|TRBJ2-1|TRBD2
CASSTSLAGGVNEQFF
TGTGCCAGCAGCACTTCCCTAGCGGGAGGAGTGAATGAGCAGTTCTTC
>TRBV5-5|.|TRBJ2-1|TRBD2
CASSRTSGPDNEQFF
TGTGCCAGCAGCCGGACTAGCGGGCCCGACAATGAGCAGTTCTTC
>TRBV5-1|.|TRBJ2-7|TRBD2
CASSLELAVYEQYF
TGCGCCAGCAGCTTGGAACTAGCGGTCTACGAGCAGTACTTC
>TRBV7-9|.|TRBJ1-5|.
CASSLGRDQAQHF
TGTGCCAGCAGCTTAGGGAGGGATCAGGCCCAGCATTTT
>TRBV2|.|TRBJ2-7|TRBD2
CASSEVAGRGYEQYF
TGTGCCAGCAGTGAAGTGGCCGGGAGGGGCTACGAGCAGTACTTC
>TRBV19|.|TRBJ2-1|TRBD1
CASSIRGQGANNEQFF
TGTGCCAGTAGTATCCGGGGGCAGGGGGCGAACAATGAGCAGTTCTTC
>TRBV5-1|.|TRBJ2-5|TRBD1
CASSVVGQGLETQYF
TGCGCCAGCAGCGTGGTGGGACAGGGATTGGAGACCCAGTACTTC
>TRBV19|.|TRBJ1-4|.
CASRSGGATNEKLFF
TGTGCCAGTAGGAGCGGCGGTGCAACTAATGAAAAACTGTTTTTT
>TRBV29-1|.|TRBJ2-5|TRBD1
CSATGGGLETQYF
TGCAGCGCAACAGGGGGCGGATTAGAGACCCAGTACTTC
>TRBV28|.|TRBJ2-7|TRBD1
CASSFMTGREQYF
TGTGCCAGCAGTTTTATGACAGGGCGCGAGCAGTACTTC
>TRBV4-1|.|TRBJ2-7|.
CASSPRQEQTYEQYF
TGCGCCAGCAGCCCGAGACAGGAGCAAACCTACGAGCAGTACTTC
>TRBV6-4|once|TRBJ2-6|.
CASSRGGSGANVLTF
TGTGCCAGCAGCAGAGGGGGATCTGGGGCCAACGTCCTGACTTTC
>TRBV27|.|TRBJ2-5|TRBD1
CASSKGARETQYF
TGTGCCAGCAGTAAGGGGGCTCGGGAGACCCAGTACTTC
>TRBV4-2|few|TRBJ2-1|.
CASSQDWAETGEQFF
TGTGCCAGCAGCCAAGATTGGGCGGAGACAGGCGAGCAGTTCTTC
>TRBV7-8|.|TRBJ2-1|.
CASSSRLVFGNEQFF
TGTGCCAGCAGCTCAAGACTAGTCTTCGGCAATGAGCAGTTCTTC
>TRBV28|.|TRBJ1-2|TRBD1
CASSFGGGVGSYGYTF
TGTGCCAGCAGTTTTGGAGGGGGCGTGGGGAGCTATGGCTACACCTTC